The 14 T cell receptor beta chains given below trace back to one sample, sequenced in a study of T cell changes during pregnancy in multiple sclerosis. Produced via immunoSEQ multiplex PCR; TCRdb's table is partial and in-frame only. The sample has some 37,000 clones, roughly 93% seen once. Sequences were derived from CD4+ T cells from peripheral blood mononuclear cells, sampled before pregnancy. All receptors come from a female donor with multiple sclerosis, enrolled in a pregnancy study.

The chain carries TRBV27 and TRBJ2-1, with 12 positions matching TRBD2. The CDR3 loop spans 13 amino acids. Trimming cost V 6 bases and J 9 bases; bases outside gene matches: 3. Germline V lookup: CDR1 MNHEY, CDR2 SMNVEV (reference sequence). This CDR3 reads CASRVLAGGEQFF. CDR3 in DNA: TGTGCCAGCAGGGTACTAGCGGGGGGTGAGCAGTTCTTC.

The chain combines TRBV2 with TRBJ2-7; maybe TRBD2 (5 bases). This CDR3 is 14 amino acids long. The germline V gene encodes CDR1 SNHLY and CDR2 FYNNEI. Deletions cut 7 bases from V and 4 bases from J, with 17 bases between. In DNA, the CDR3 is TGTGCCAGCATAAGATTTCCCGGGATATACGAGCAGTACTTC. Its translation: CASIRFPGIYEQYF.

The rearrangement joins TRBV19 to TRBJ2-7; D is uncertain. The CDR3 is 14 amino acids. The V gene lost 3 bases and the J gene lost 2 bases, with 11 bases spanning the gap. CDR1 and CDR2 from the germline V gene are LNHDA and SQIVND (reference sequence). CDR3 bases: TGTGCCAGTAGTATGGCCGATGTTCCCTACGAGCAGTACTTC. Translating it yields CASSMADVPYEQYF.

This clone was picked up a small number of times. The V and J genes are TRBV2 and TRBJ1-5; the match to TRBD1 covers 8 bases. CDR3 length: 17 amino acids. Germline CDR1 and CDR2: SNHLY and FYNNEI. Trimming at V came to 6 bases and at J to 4 bases, leaving 14 bases not matched to a gene. For the CDR3, the DNA is TGTGCCAGCAGCTCCAGCGGACAGGGCGCACGAAATCAGCCCCAGCATTTT. It translates to CASSSSGQGARNQPQHF.

The chain couples TRBV7-3 to TRBJ2-1; 9 nucleotides agree with TRBD1. There are 19 residues in the CDR3. In germline, CDR1 is SGHTA, CDR2 FQGTGA. V was pared by 1 base and J by 6 bases, with 16 bases of the junction left unmatched. Here the CDR3 DNA reads TGTGCCAGCAGCTTAAGGGCCGGACAGGGGCCTTCGTATAGCAATGAGCAGTTCTTC. Encoded protein: CASSLRAGQGPSYSNEQFF.

This chain connects TRBV15 to TRBJ2-5; 7 nucleotides align to TRBD2. V lost 4 bases, J lost 5 bases, and 4 bases stayed unmatched. The V gene's germline CDR1 is LNHNV and CDR2 YYDKDF (reference sequence). The CDR3 is 13 residues long. CDR3 in amino acids: CATSNGGGETQYF. The CDR3 bases are TGTGCCACCAGCAACGGGGGAGGGGAGACCCAGTACTTC.

This chain uses TRBV2 with TRBJ1-2, with D possibly being TRBD1 (5 bases). From germline, CDR1 is SNHLY and CDR2 FYNNEI. The V and J ends lost 1 base and 13 bases respectively, with 10 bases between them. The CDR3 loop spans 11 amino acids. The CDR3 here is CASSEEDSPTF. Written as DNA, the CDR3 is TGTGCCAGCAGTGAAGAAGACAGCCCCACCTTC. Using reference TRBV2 and TRBJ1-2 for the parts outside the CDR3, the full variable domain is EPEVTQTPSHQVTQMGQEVILRCVPISNHLYFYWYRQILGQKVEFLVSFYNNEISEKSEIFDDQFSVERPDGSNFTLKIRSTKLEDSAMYFCASSEEDSPTFGSGTRLTVV.

The chain recombines TRBV27 with TRBJ1-4, with D tentatively TRBD1 (6 bases). The V and J ends lost 6 bases and 7 bases respectively, with 21 bases between them. Germline CDR1 reads MNHEY; CDR2 reads SMNVEV (reference sequence). The CDR3 is 16 amino acids. CDR3 residues: CASRPQTGLFSEKLFF. CDR3 coding DNA: TGTGCCAGCAGGCCACAGACAGGCCTCTTTAGTGAAAAACTGTTTTTT.

The chain recombines TRBV27 with TRBJ2-7; 10 nucleotides align to TRBD1. This CDR3 is 14 amino acids long. Looked up from germline, CDR1 is MNHEY and CDR2 is SMNVEV (reference sequence). V was clipped by 5 bases and J by 3 bases; unmatched bases: 4. CDR3 sequence reads: CASSLDRGLYEQYF. The CDR3, as DNA: TGTGCCAGCAGTCTTGACAGGGGGCTCTACGAGCAGTACTTC.

The count of this clone is one. J is TRBJ2-2 and V is TRBV28, with TRBD1 identical over 7 bases. CDR3 length: 16 residues. Per the germline V gene, CDR1 is MDHEN and CDR2 is SYDVKM. V shed 5 bases, J shed 0 bases, and the junction held 6 bases outside the gene matches. The CDR3 DNA reads as TGTGCCAGCAGTCCTCACGGGACAGCGAACACCGGGGAGCTGTTTTTT. Amino acid sequence: CASSPHGTANTGELFF.

The V gene is TRBV7-6, the J gene TRBJ2-7, with TRBD1 matching over 7 bases. V dropped 5 bases and J dropped 6; count of bases not matched to a gene: 16. CDR1 and CDR2 (germline): SGHVS, FNYEAQ. This CDR3 has 16 amino acids. The CDR3 loop reads CASSPRQGAAQGEQYF. The DNA of the CDR3 is TGTGCCAGCAGCCCCCGACAGGGTGCCGCCCAGGGCGAGCAGTACTTC.

The chain recombines TRBV25-1 with TRBJ2-7; no firm D call. This CDR3 has 11 amino acids. Germline V CDR1 and CDR2: MGHDK, SYGVNS. Trimming pared 4 bases from V and 6 bases from J, leaving 7 bases between. CDR3 nucleotides: TGTGCCAGCAGTGGAGGATTCGAGCAGTACTTC. Its translation is CASSGGFEQYF.

The CDR3 nucleotides read TGTGCCAGCAGTGACCGGTTGCCGCCTGAGCAGTTCTTC. Translating it yields CASSDRLPPEQFF. The chain joins TRBV2 to TRBJ2-1; D gene uncertain. The V gene's germline CDR1 is SNHLY and CDR2 FYNNEI. The CDR3 is 13 residues long. With 3 bases removed from V and 9 bases from J, the gap between germline ends came to 12 bases.

V gene TRBV28 combines with J gene TRBJ2-3; 11 nucleotides agree with TRBD2. The CDR3 runs to 16 residues. In germline, CDR1 is MDHEN, CDR2 SYDVKM. V trimming: 8 bases; J trimming: 4 bases; junction bases outside the gene matches: 11. This CDR3 is CASSGRLAGGADTQYF. The DNA for the CDR3 is TGTGCCAGCTCAGGGCGCCTAGCGGGAGGTGCAGATACGCAGTATTTT.